Included here is one T cell receptor (beta chain) sequence, with context. Other nucleotide sequences in the sample specify the same CDR3. This sample was taken from a study of shared clonotypes between healthy human individuals. Only in-frame clones appear in the TCRdb table, and some are missing; sequencing was by immunoSEQ multiplex PCR. This table has about 1.5 million clones, 95% to 99% appearing once. This CDR3 has 15 amino acids. V lost 0 bases to trimming and J lost 0 bases, with 6 bases between them. Germline CDR1 MNHEY, CDR2 SVGAGI. Caucasian adults living in Nashville, Tennessee, provided all samples. Investigators divided CD4+ cells into CD45RA+ naive and CD45RA-negative memory subsets.

The chain has TRBV6-5 and TRBJ2-1, with D possibly matching TRBD2 (5 bases). This clonotype was sampled from a man younger than 40 in good health. The specimen was naive CD4+ T cells sorted from blood. As to subset: CD45RA+ positively selected. The CDR3 DNA follows: TGTGCCAGCAGTTACTCCGGGATCTCCTACAATGAGCAGTTCTTC. This translates into CASSYSGISYNEQFF.